This T cell receptor beta chain was captured by sequencing in a study of T cell responses to AZD1222 COVID-19 vaccine. Study conclusions and caveats: Epitopes outside B.1.351 and B.1.1.7 mutated regions reportedly drew nearly half of spike TCRs. CD4 TCRs associated with vaccination spanned spike, dominating at 160-218 and 743-854.

V lost 6 bases, J lost 9 bases, and 12 bases lay in between. The CDR3 is 12 residues long. Looked up from germline, CDR1 is LNHDA and CDR2 is SQIVND (reference sequence). Sequencing was performed with immunoSEQ multiplex PCR; in TCRdb, only in-frame clones are kept and a portion is missing. The sample contains about 15,000 clones, about 87% of which appear only once. Second-dose timings of about 4 or about 12 weeks were pooled. A few counts support this clone. Its antigen is still unknown. This sample comprised peripheral blood, obtained 28 days after the second AZD1222 dose. The chain has TRBV19 and TRBJ2-1, with D unclear. The receptor was derived from an adult who received the AZD1222 COVID-19 vaccine. The chain's CDR3 is CASSPVHGEQFF. The CDR3, as DNA: TGTGCCAGTAGCCCAGTACACGGTGAGCAGTTCTTC.